This passage covers 23 T cell receptor beta chains from one sample sequenced in a study of PD-L1 blockade in urothelial cancer. The assay was immunoSEQ multiplex PCR, and TCRdb's table has in-frame clones only and misses some. This table holds around 110,000 clones, roughly 90% found once. This sample's time point: peripheral blood 6 weeks after treatment start. The starting material was PBMCs, obtained around atezolizumab (anti-PD-L1) treatment. The receptor set was obtained from a man aged 55 to 70 with urothelial cancer.

The chain recombines TRBV7-9 with TRBJ1-2; TRBD1 aligns across 8 bases. This CDR3 region has 13 residues. The junction had 7 bases not matched to a gene; V was cut back by 5 bases and J by 8 bases. Germline V gives CDR1 SEHNR, CDR2 FQNEAQ (reference sequence). CDR3 sequence reads: CASSPGQGQGYTF. The CDR3 nucleotides are TGTGCCAGCAGCCCAGGACAGGGCCAAGGCTACACCTTC. The full variable domain, completed using reference TRBV7-9 and TRBJ1-2, is DTGVSQNPRHKITKRGQNVTFRCDPISEHNRLYWYRQTLGQGPEFLTYFQNEAQLEKSRLLSDRFSAERPKGSFSTLEIQRTEQGDSAMYLCASSPGQGQGYTFGSGTRLTVV.

The genes are TRBV18 and TRBJ1-2; D remains unclear. Germline CDR1 is KGHSH and CDR2 is LQKENI. The CDR3 is made up of 13 amino acids. V lost 5 bases, J lost 8 bases, and 15 bases lay in between. The CDR3 reads CASSADKAHGYTF. The CDR3 bases are TGTGCCAGCTCAGCCGACAAGGCACACGGCTACACCTTC.

V usage is TRBV5-6 and J usage is TRBJ1-5; 8 bases fit TRBD1. Germline lookup yields CDR1 SGHDT and CDR2 YYEEEE. The CDR3 runs 16 residues. The V segment lost 4 bases and the J segment 5 bases; nucleotides outside the gene matches: 11. This chain's CDR3 is CASSLHAGQGHQPQHF. For the CDR3, the DNA is TGTGCCAGCAGCCTACACGCCGGACAGGGACATCAGCCCCAGCATTTT.

The chain employs TRBV28 and TRBJ1-2; TRBD1 might be the D (6 bases). The ends were cut back, 3 bases at V and 4 bases at J, with 12 bases in the middle. CDR3 size: 14 residues. CDR1 and CDR2 (germline): MDHEN, SYDVKM. The CDR3 loop is CASSLGTFGYGYTF. CDR3 sequence (DNA): TGTGCCAGCAGTTTGGGGACATTTGGCTATGGCTACACCTTC.

This clone was seen only once. The chain combines TRBV6-6 with TRBJ1-2; D ambiguous. The CDR3 sequence is 15 residues long. Germline CDR1 and CDR2: MNHNY and SVGAGI (reference sequence). Trimming left V 7 bases short and J 2 bases short, with 17 bases between. CDR3 DNA: TGTGCCAGCACCTTTGACACAACCATCAACTATGGCTACACCTTC. Translating it yields CASTFDTTINYGYTF.

This clone was picked up one time. J is TRBJ1-2 and V is TRBV27; maybe TRBD1 (5 bases). The germline gives CDR1 MNHEY, CDR2 SMNVEV (reference sequence). This CDR3 is 13 amino acids long. The V and J ends lost 3 bases and 1 base respectively, with 6 bases between them. Written as DNA, the CDR3 is TGTGCCAGCAGTTTGACAGTTAACTATGGCTACACCTTC. Translated: CASSLTVNYGYTF.

The chain has TRBV29-1 and TRBJ1-5; D remains unclear. The CDR3 length is 13 residues. V lost 2 bases and J 6 bases, leaving 11 bases between the germline ends. Germline V gene data show CDR1 as SQVTM and CDR2 as ANQGSEA. In nucleotides, the CDR3 is TGCAGCGTTGAACAGGTAGCGGGTCAGCCCCAGCATTTT. Translation gives CSVEQVAGQPQHF.

This chain connects TRBV11-2 to TRBJ1-2; D may be TRBD1 (6 bases). V was clipped by 3 bases and J by 6 bases, with 17 bases between them. The CDR3 consists of 15 residues. Looked up from germline, CDR1 is SGHAT and CDR2 is FQNNGV. The CDR3 is CASSLSGVRGDGYTF. Written as DNA, the CDR3 is TGTGCCAGCAGCTTGTCAGGGGTCCGGGGTGATGGCTACACCTTC.

The rearrangement joins TRBV10-3 to TRBJ2-7; maybe TRBD1 (6 bases). Deletions cut 5 bases from V and 0 bases from J, with 11 bases between. Per germline, CDR1 ENHRY and CDR2 SYGVKD. This CDR3 comprises 14 residues. The CDR3 nucleotides are TGTGCCATCAGTAAAAGGGACAACTCCTACGAGCAGTACTTC. Translation: CAISKRDNSYEQYF.

This clone has a handful of counts. The chain joins TRBV11-2 to TRBJ1-2; no definite D call. V shed 5 bases and J shed 3 bases, with 10 bases lying between them. Germline V lookup: CDR1 SGHAT, CDR2 FQNNGV. This CDR3 contains 13 residues. CDR3 bases: TGTGCCAGCAGCCCTAATACAGACTATGGCTACACCTTC. Translation: CASSPNTDYGYTF.

This clone was detected only a few times. The rearrangement uses TRBV4-2 and TRBJ1-4; 7 nucleotides agree with TRBD1. Germline V lookup: CDR1 LGHNA, CDR2 YNFKEQ. The CDR3 length is 15 residues. Trimming removed 1 base from V and 2 bases from J; junction bases left unmatched: 1. This CDR3 reads CASSQGGQTNEKLFF. Written as DNA, the CDR3 is TGTGCCAGCAGCCAAGGGGGACAGACTAATGAAAAACTGTTTTTT.

This chain joins TRBV27 and TRBJ2-6; TRBD1 matches 9 bases. With V trimmed by 6 bases and J by 0 bases, 6 bases remained unmatched. The germline gives CDR1 MNHEY, CDR2 SMNVEV (reference sequence). The CDR3 is 17 residues long. CDR3 coding DNA: TGTGCCAGCAGCTCGGACAGGGGCAACTCTGGGGCCAACGTCCTGACTTTC. This encodes CASSSDRGNSGANVLTF.

This sequence joins TRBV19 and TRBJ1-2, with 8 bases lining up with TRBD1. Per germline, CDR1 LNHDA and CDR2 SQIVND (reference sequence). V shed 3 bases and J 4 bases; nucleotides not matched to a gene: 16. The CDR3 contains 18 residues. The CDR3 nucleotides are TGTGCCAGTAGTATCCGGCCGGACCAGACAGGGGATTCCTATGGCTACACCTTC. Residues: CASSIRPDQTGDSYGYTF.

This rearrangement joins TRBV4-1 to TRBJ1-1; D is unclear. The CDR3 runs 15 residues. The germline CDR1 and CDR2 sequences are MGHRA and YSYEKL. V dropped 0 bases and J dropped 5 bases, with 13 bases sitting between them. CDR3 region: CASSQDGLGGTEAFF. The CDR3 DNA sequence: TGCGCCAGCAGCCAAGATGGACTCGGTGGGACTGAAGCTTTCTTT.

The gene calls are TRBV5-6 and TRBJ2-5; D is undetermined. The CDR3 is 11 residues long. V was pared by 3 bases and J by 2 bases, with 2 bases between. CDR1 is SGHDT, CDR2 YYEEEE, per germline. The CDR3 DNA sequence: TGTGCCAGCAGCTCTCAAGAGACCCAGTACTTC. As protein: CASSSQETQYF.

The rearrangement uses TRBV6-1 and TRBJ1-2; TRBD1 is a possible D gene (5 bases). The length of the CDR3 is 15 residues. V was clipped by 1 base and J by 4 bases, with 13 bases between them. From germline, CDR1 is MNHNS and CDR2 SASEGT. This CDR3 is CASSEVSLTAYGYTF. The CDR3 DNA sequence: TGTGCCAGCAGTGAAGTTAGTTTGACAGCCTATGGCTACACCTTC.

The V gene is TRBV30, the J gene TRBJ2-1, with D unresolved. V was clipped by 2 bases and J by 8 bases, with 10 bases between them. This CDR3 region has 12 residues. Germline V gene lookup returns CDR1 GTSNPN and CDR2 SVGIG (reference sequence). The CDR3: CAWSPRFHEQFF. The CDR3 DNA sequence: TGTGCCTGGAGTCCCAGATTTCATGAGCAGTTCTTC.

This rearrangement joins TRBV9 to TRBJ2-5; 8 nucleotides agree with TRBD2. Germline V lookup: CDR1 SGDLS, CDR2 YYNGEE. Trimming cost V 6 bases and J 1 base; bases outside gene matches: 11. The CDR3 runs to 16 residues. The CDR3 sequence is CASTPGGAGGQETQYF. DNA of the CDR3: TGTGCCAGCACCCCCGGTGGGGCGGGGGGCCAAGAGACCCAGTACTTC.

This rearrangement joins TRBV19 to TRBJ2-7, with 8 bases matching TRBD1. Germline values: CDR1 LNHDA, CDR2 SQIVND (reference sequence). The CDR3 runs to 15 residues. J was trimmed by 6 bases and V by 5 bases; bases with no gene match: 12. The CDR3 nucleotides are TGTGCCAGTAGTCCACAAACAGGGGGAAGTAGCGAGCAGTACTTC. This translates into CASSPQTGGSSEQYF. Full variable domain (outside the CDR3, taken from reference TRBV19 and TRBJ2-7): DGGITQSPKYLFRKEGQNVTLSCEQNLNHDAMYWYRQDPGQGLRLIYYSQIVNDFQKGDIAEGYSVSREKKESFPLTVTSAQKNPTAFYLCASSPQTGGSSEQYFGPGTRLTVT.

This clone was counted a single time. This sequence joins TRBV7-2 and TRBJ1-1; no reliable D call. Germline CDR1 SGHTA, CDR2 FQGNSA. Between the trimmed V and J ends, which lost 4 bases and 7 bases, there was a span of 13 bases. This CDR3 has 13 amino acids. CDR3 DNA sequence: TGTGCCAGCAGCTCTCTCCCCAGCGGTGAAGCTTTCTTT. This codes for CASSSLPSGEAFF.

V is TRBV5-4 and J is TRBJ2-5; D is possibly TRBD1 (6 bases). CDR1 and CDR2 (germline): SGHNT, YYREEE (reference sequence). Trimming took off 0 bases at V and 1 base at J, with 7 bases between the two ends. This CDR3 has 14 amino acids. CDR3 sequence reads: CASSLVGAQETQYF. As DNA, the CDR3 is TGTGCCAGCAGCTTGGTGGGGGCCCAAGAGACCCAGTACTTC.

The V and J genes are TRBV2 and TRBJ2-7; TRBD1 is a possible D gene (5 bases). CDR1 SNHLY and CDR2 FYNNEI come from the germline V gene. This CDR3 contains 13 residues. V dropped 7 bases and J dropped 2 bases, with 12 bases sitting between them. The CDR3, as DNA: TGTGCCAGCATAGGGGCAGCTCCCTACGAGCAGTACTTC. Its translation is CASIGAAPYEQYF.

The chain recombines TRBV9 with TRBJ1-3; TRBD1 matches at 7 bases. Losses at the gene ends were 3 bases for V and 0 bases for J; bases not matched to a gene: 9. The CDR3 extends over 17 amino acids. CDR1 is SGDLS, CDR2 YYNGEE, per germline. CDR3 region: CASSAGQQIFSGNTIYF. CDR3 sequence (DNA): TGTGCCAGCAGCGCGGGACAGCAGATATTCTCTGGAAACACCATATATTTT.